Listed below are T cell receptor beta chains from one sample, sequenced in a study of cytomegalovirus exposure and HLA in healthy donors. Measured with immunoSEQ multiplex PCR; TCRdb has only the in-frame clones, and not every one. The sample lists about 60,000 clones, under 85% occurring once. Material: PBMCs. All receptors come from a man aged 50 or older in good health and CMV-seronegative. Each CDR3 is given with its conserved first and last residue. A D gene is named only where the DNA matches it firmly. Size values are once, few and many counts, or a class for expanded clones, and some rows have none.

d_call,cdr3_length,clone_size,v_call,j_call,cdr3_aa,cdr3_nt
-,14,-,TRBV7-9,TRBJ1-5,CASSTQGRNQPQHF,TGTGCCAGCAGCACACAGGGTCGCAATCAGCCCCAGCATTTT
TRBD1,12,-,TRBV29-1,TRBJ1-5,CSVGQGNQPQHF,TGCAGCGTAGGACAGGGCAATCAGCCCCAGCATTTT
-,14,-,TRBV6-1,TRBJ1-3,CASSQVISGNTIYF,TGTGCCAGCAGCCAGGTTATCTCTGGAAACACCATATATTTT
TRBD1,16,few,TRBV9,TRBJ1-6,CASSVEGTGYNSPLHF,TGTGCCAGCAGCGTAGAGGGGACAGGGTATAATTCACCCCTCCACTTT
TRBD2,17,-,TRBV27,TRBJ2-3,CASRDLGRGVGTDTQYF,TGTGCCAGCAGAGACCTGGGGAGGGGCGTTGGCACAGATACGCAGTATTTT
-,16,-,TRBV18,TRBJ1-3,CASSPSGNRGGNTIYF,TGTGCCAGCTCACCCTCCGGGAATCGTGGTGGAAACACCATATATTTT
-,14,-,TRBV7-9,TRBJ1-2,CASSLRVAGYGNTF,TGTGCCAGCAGCTTACGAGTCGCGGGCTATGGCAACACCTTC
-,15,-,TRBV13,TRBJ2-2,CASSPGGPYTGELFF,TGTGCCAGCAGTCCCGGGGGGCCGTATACCGGGGAGCTGTTTTTT
-,16,-,TRBV6-6,TRBJ2-1,CASSYSVRGGGNEQFF,TGTGCCAGCAGTTACTCTGTACGCGGGGGCGGAAATGAGCAGTTCTTC
-,13,once,TRBV7-7,TRBJ1-1,CASSVDRFTEAFF,TGTGCTAGCAGCGTCGACAGGTTCACTGAAGCTTTCTTT